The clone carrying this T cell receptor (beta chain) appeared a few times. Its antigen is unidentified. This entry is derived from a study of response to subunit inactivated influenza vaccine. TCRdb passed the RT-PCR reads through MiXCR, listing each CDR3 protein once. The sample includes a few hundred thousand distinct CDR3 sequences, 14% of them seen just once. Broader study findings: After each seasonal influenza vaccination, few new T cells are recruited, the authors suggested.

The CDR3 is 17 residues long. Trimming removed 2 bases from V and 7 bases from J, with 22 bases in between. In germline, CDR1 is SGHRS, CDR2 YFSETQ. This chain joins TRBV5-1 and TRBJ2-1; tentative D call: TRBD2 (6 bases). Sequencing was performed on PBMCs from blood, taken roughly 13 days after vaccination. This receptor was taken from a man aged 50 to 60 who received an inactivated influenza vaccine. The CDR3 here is CASSLQTGATSGNEQFF. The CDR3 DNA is TGCGCCAGCAGCTTACAGACGGGAGCCACCTCCGGTAATGAGCAGTTCTTC.